The clone carrying this TCR beta chain appeared once. Its antigen is unidentified. The CDR3 sequence is 14 residues long. Trimming pared 6 bases from V and 3 bases from J, leaving 14 bases between. Germline V lookup: CDR1 MNHNY, CDR2 SVGAGI (reference sequence). This sample is drawn from a study of OX40 agonist ivuxolimab in advanced cancers. Study details: Ivuxolimab, an antibody acting as an agonist of OX40 (CD134), was used to treat patients. While on treatment, patients had intravenous ivuxolimab at 0.01 to 10 mg/kg every 2 weeks. Study-wide points: Average numbers of expanded clones were greater in CD8+ T cells than in CD4+.

The protocol was immunoSEQ multiplex PCR, while the TCRdb copy is restricted to in-frame clones and leaves out a portion. This table holds tens of thousands of clones, about nine tenths found once. This sequence originates from an adult with an advanced solid tumor such as melanoma, head and neck, liver or kidney cancer. This chain joins TRBV6-6 and TRBJ1-1, with TRBD1 as a possible D gene (5 bases). Material: CD4+ or CD8+ T cells sorted from blood, obtained in a trial of the OX40 agonist ivuxolimab. Here the CDR3 reads CASRLQEMDTEAFF. The CDR3 DNA reads as TGTGCCAGCAGGCTACAGGAAATGGACACTGAAGCTTTCTTT.